This record looks at one T cell receptor beta chain sequence and its context. The source of the sample is a study of blood T cell repertoires in COVID-19. The CDR3 covers 14 residues. V gave up 0 bases and J gave up 1 base, with 6 bases separating them. Germline CDR1 MNHEY, CDR2 SVGAGI. Method: immunoSEQ multiplex PCR; TCRdb's copy keeps in-frame clones and lacks some. Of hundreds of thousands of clones in the sample, about 88% were seen once. Input material: PBMCs or T cells enriched from blood (not recorded which). The gene calls are TRBV6-5 and TRBJ2-5; D unresolved. This receptor was taken from a woman between 50 and 59 years old who had recovered from COVID-19. The CDR3 coding sequence is TGTGCCAGCAGTTACTCGGCCAGCCAAGAGACCCAGTACTTC. This encodes CASSYSASQETQYF.